The sequence of this T cell receptor (beta chain) was determined in a study of shared T cell receptors in the human thymus. Trimming at V came to 2 bases and at J to 5 bases, leaving 13 bases not matched to a gene. The CDR3 runs to 17 residues. Germline assignment: CDR1 GTSNPN and CDR2 SVGIG (reference sequence). Sequenced by immunoSEQ multiplex PCR; TCRdb stores in-frame clones only, minus some. The table has about 660,000 clones, roughly 90% seen once. This sample was shared with a second study, whose subject was human thymus T cells. As that report states: It was healthy Finnish infants having corrective surgery for congenital heart defects who were the donors. Corrective cardiac operations yielded the resected thymus tissue. V and J genes seemed to be used with bias in thymic and blood repertoires. As related research reported, thymic repertoires overlapped highly among unrelated individuals.

The specimen was thymocytes. This sequence joins TRBV30 and TRBJ1-5; 9 positions match TRBD1. The receptor was isolated from a boy under two years old with a congenital heart defect. CDR3 DNA: TGTGCCTGGAGTCTGCCCGGGACAGGGTTTTTCGATCAGCCCCAGCATTTT. Protein product: CAWSLPGTGFFDQPQHF.